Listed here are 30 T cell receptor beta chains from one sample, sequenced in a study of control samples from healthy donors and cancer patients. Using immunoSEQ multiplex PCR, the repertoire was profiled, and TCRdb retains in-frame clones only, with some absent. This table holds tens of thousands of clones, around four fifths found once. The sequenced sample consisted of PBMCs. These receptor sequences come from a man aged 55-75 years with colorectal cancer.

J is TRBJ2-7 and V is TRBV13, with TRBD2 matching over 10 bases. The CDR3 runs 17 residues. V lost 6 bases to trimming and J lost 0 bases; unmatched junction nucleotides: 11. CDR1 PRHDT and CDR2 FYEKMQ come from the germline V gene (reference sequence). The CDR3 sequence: CASSKRPGLALSYEQYF. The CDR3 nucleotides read TGTGCCAGCAGTAAAAGACCGGGACTAGCGCTCTCCTACGAGCAGTACTTC.

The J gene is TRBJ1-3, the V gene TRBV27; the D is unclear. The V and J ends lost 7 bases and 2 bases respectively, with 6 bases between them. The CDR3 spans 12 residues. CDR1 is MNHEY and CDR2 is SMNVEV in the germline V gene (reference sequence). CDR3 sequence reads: CASTSPGNTIYF. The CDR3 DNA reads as TGTGCCAGCACTTCACCTGGAAACACCATATATTTT.

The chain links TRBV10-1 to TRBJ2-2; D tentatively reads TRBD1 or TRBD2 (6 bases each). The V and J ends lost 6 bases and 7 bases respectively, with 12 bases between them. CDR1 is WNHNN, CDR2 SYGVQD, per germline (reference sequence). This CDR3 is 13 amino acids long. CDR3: CASRGGQSGELFF. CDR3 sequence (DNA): TGCGCCAGCAGAGGGGGGCAGAGCGGGGAGCTGTTTTTT.

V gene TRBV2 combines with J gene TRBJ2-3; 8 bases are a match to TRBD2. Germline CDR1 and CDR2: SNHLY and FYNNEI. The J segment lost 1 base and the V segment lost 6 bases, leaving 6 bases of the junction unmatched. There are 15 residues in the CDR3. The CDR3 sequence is CASRPGGVGTDTQYF. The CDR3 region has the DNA TGTGCCAGCAGGCCCGGGGGGGTCGGCACAGATACGCAGTATTTT.

The CDR3 sequence: CASSPTGANVLTF. DNA for the CDR3: TGTGCCAGCAGCCCGACTGGGGCCAACGTCCTGACTTTC. The gene calls are TRBV6-1 and TRBJ2-6; the D is unclear. The V end was cut by 6 bases, the J end by 2 bases, with 5 bases between. The CDR3 totals 13 residues. CDR1 and CDR2 from the germline V gene are MNHNS and SASEGT.

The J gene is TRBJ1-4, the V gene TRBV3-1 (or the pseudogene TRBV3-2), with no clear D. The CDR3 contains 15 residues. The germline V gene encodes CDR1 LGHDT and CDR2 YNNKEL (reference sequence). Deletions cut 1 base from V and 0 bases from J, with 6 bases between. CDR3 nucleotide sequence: TGTGCCAGCAGCCAAGTACCGGCAACTAATGAAAAACTGTTTTTT. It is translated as CASSQVPATNEKLFF.

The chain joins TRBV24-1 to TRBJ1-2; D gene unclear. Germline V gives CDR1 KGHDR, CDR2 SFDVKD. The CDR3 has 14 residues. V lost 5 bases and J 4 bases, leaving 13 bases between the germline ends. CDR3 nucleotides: TGTGCCACCAGTGCCCCGGACGGGATCTATGGCTACACCTTC. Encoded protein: CATSAPDGIYGYTF.

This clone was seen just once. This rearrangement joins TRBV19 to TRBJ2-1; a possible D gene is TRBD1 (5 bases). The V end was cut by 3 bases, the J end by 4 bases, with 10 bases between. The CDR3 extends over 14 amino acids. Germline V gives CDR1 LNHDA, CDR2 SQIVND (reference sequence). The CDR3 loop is CASSIQGKYNEQFF. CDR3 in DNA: TGTGCCAGTAGTATCCAGGGCAAATACAATGAGCAGTTCTTC. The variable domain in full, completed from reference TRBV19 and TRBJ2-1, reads DGGITQSPKYLFRKEGQNVTLSCEQNLNHDAMYWYRQDPGQGLRLIYYSQIVNDFQKGDIAEGYSVSREKKESFPLTVTSAQKNPTAFYLCASSIQGKYNEQFFGPGTRLTVL.

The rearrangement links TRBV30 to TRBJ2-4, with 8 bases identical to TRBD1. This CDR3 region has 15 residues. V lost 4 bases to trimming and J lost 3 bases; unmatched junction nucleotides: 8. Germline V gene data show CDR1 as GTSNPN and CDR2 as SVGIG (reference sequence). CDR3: CAWNQDRGGKNIQYF. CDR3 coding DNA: TGTGCCTGGAATCAAGACAGGGGCGGCAAAAACATTCAGTACTTC.

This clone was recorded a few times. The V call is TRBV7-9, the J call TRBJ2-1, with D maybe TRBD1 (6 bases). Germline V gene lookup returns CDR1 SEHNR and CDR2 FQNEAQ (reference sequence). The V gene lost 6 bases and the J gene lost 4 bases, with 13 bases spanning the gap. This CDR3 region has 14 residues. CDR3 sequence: CASRRLQGYNEQFF. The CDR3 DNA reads TGTGCCAGCAGACGACTTCAGGGGTACAATGAGCAGTTCTTC. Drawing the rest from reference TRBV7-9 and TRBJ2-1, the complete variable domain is DTGVSQNPRHKITKRGQNVTFRCDPISEHNRLYWYRQTLGQGPEFLTYFQNEAQLEKSRLLSDRFSAERPKGSFSTLEIQRTEQGDSAMYLCASRRLQGYNEQFFGPGTRLTVL.

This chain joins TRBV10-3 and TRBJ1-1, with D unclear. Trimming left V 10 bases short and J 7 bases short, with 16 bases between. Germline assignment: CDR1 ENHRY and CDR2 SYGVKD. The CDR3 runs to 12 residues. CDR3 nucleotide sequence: TGTGCCAGCGCCGCCGGACGCGGTGAAGCTTTCTTT. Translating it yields CASAAGRGEAFF.

This CDR3 is CSASTLNTDTQYF. In DNA, the CDR3 is TGCAGTGCTAGTACTTTAAACACAGATACGCAGTATTTT. V and J are TRBV20-1 and TRBJ2-3; D uncertain. Between the trimmed V and J ends, which lost 3 bases and 2 bases, there was a span of 9 bases. The CDR3 has 13 amino acids. Germline-derived CDR1 and CDR2 are DFQATT and SNEGSKA (reference sequence).

The CDR3 protein is CAIEGGIETQYF. The CDR3 nucleotides are TGTGCCATCGAAGGGGGAATCGAGACCCAGTACTTC. V and J are TRBV2 and TRBJ2-5, with D perhaps TRBD1 (6 bases). Germline assignment: CDR1 SNHLY and CDR2 FYNNEI. The V end was cut by 10 bases, the J end by 5 bases, with 14 bases between. The CDR3 covers 12 residues. The full variable domain, its missing parts supplied by reference TRBV2 and TRBJ2-5, is EPEVTQTPSHQVTQMGQEVILRCVPISNHLYFYWYRQILGQKVEFLVSFYNNEISEKSEIFDDQFSVERPDGSNFTLKIRSTKLEDSAMYFCAIEGGIETQYFGPGTRLLVL.

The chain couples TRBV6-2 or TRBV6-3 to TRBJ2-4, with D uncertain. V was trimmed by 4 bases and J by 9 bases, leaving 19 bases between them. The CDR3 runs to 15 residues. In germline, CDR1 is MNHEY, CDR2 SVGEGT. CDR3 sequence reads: CASSSPFRRVGIQYF. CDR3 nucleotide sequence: TGTGCCAGCAGTTCCCCTTTTCGCCGAGTTGGCATTCAGTACTTC.

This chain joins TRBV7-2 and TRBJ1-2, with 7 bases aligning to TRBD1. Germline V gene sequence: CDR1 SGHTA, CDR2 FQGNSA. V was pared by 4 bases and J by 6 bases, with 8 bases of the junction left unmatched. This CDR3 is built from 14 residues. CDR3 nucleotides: TGTGCCAGCAGCTCCCGGGACAGTTATAATGGCTACACCTTC. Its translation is CASSSRDSYNGYTF.

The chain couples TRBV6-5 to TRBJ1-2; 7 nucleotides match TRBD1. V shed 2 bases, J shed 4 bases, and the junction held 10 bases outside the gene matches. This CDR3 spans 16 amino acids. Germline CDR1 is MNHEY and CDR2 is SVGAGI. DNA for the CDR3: TGTGCCAGCAGTTACAAAACCGGGACAGAAACCTATGGCTACACCTTC. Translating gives CASSYKTGTETYGYTF.

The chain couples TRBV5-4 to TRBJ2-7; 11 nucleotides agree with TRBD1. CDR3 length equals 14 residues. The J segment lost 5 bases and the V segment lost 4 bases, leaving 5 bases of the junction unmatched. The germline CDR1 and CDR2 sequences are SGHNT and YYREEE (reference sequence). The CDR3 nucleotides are TGTGCCAGCAGCACGGACAGGGGGCGGGACGAGCAGTACGTC. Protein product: CASSTDRGRDEQYV.

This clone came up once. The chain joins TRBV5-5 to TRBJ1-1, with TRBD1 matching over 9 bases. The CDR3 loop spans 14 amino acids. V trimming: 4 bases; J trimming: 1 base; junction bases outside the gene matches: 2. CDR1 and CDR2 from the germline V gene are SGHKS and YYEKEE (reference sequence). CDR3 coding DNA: TGTGCCAGCAGCAGACAGGGGGGGAACACTGAAGCTTTCTTT. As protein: CASSRQGGNTEAFF.

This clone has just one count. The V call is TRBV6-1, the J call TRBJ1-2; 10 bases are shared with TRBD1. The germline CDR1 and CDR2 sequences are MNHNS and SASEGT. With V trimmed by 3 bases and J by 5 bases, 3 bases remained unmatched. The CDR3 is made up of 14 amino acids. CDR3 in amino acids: CASSDPGQGYGYTF. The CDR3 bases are TGTGCCAGCAGTGACCCGGGACAGGGGTATGGCTACACCTTC.

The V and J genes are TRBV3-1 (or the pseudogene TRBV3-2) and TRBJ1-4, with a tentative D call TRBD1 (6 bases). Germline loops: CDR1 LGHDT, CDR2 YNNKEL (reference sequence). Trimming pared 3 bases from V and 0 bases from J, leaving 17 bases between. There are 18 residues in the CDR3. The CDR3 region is CASSHGTPVFTTNEKLFF. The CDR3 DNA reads TGTGCCAGCAGCCATGGGACACCCGTTTTCACAACTAATGAAAAACTGTTTTTT.

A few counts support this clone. Written as DNA, the CDR3 is TGTGCCAGCAGCTTAAATAGCGAATATGGCTACACCTTC. Translation: CASSLNSEYGYTF. V usage is TRBV7-2 and J usage is TRBJ1-2, with D uncertain. The V and J ends lost 2 bases and 5 bases respectively, with 9 bases between them. The CDR3 is made up of 13 amino acids. Germline V gene sequence: CDR1 SGHTA, CDR2 FQGNSA.

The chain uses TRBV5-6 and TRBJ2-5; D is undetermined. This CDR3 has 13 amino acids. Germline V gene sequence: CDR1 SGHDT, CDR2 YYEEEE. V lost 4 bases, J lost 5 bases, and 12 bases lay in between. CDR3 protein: CASSPGRAETQYF. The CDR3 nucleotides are TGTGCCAGCAGCCCGGGCCGGGCCGAGACCCAGTACTTC.

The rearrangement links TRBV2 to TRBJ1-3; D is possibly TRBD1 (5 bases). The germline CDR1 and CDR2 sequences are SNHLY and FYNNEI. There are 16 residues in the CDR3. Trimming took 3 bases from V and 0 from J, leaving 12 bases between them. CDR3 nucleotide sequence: TGTGCCAGCAGTGAGCAGGGATTACTCTCTGGAAACACCATATATTTT. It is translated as CASSEQGLLSGNTIYF.

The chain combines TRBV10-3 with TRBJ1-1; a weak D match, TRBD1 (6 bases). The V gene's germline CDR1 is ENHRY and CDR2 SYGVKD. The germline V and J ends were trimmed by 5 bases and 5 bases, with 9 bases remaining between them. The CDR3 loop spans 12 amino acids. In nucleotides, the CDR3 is TGTGCCATCAGTACCCAGGGGACTGAAGCTTTCTTT. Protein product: CAISTQGTEAFF.

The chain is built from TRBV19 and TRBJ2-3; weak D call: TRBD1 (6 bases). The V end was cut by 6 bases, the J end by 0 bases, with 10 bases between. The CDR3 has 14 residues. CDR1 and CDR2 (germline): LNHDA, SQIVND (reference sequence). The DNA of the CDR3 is TGTGCCAGTAGCCGGACAGTGAGCACAGATACGCAGTATTTT. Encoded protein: CASSRTVSTDTQYF.

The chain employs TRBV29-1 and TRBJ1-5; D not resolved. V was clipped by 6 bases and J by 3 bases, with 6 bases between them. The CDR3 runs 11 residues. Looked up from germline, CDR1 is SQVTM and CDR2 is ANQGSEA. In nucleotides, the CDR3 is TGCAGCGTCCCCCCCAATCAGCCCCAGCATTTT. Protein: CSVPPNQPQHF.

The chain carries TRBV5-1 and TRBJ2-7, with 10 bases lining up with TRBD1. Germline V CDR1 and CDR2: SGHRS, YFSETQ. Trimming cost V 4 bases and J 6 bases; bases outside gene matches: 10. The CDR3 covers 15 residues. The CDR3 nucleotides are TGCGCCAGCAGCCCGAGGGGGACAGGGGTCAGCGAGCAGTACTTC. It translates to CASSPRGTGVSEQYF.

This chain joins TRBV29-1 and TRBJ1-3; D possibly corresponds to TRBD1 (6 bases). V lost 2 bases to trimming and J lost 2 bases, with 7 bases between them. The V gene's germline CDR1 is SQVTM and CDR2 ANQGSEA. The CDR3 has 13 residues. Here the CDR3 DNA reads TGCAGCGTTGAAAGGACAGCTGGAAACACCATATATTTT. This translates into CSVERTAGNTIYF.

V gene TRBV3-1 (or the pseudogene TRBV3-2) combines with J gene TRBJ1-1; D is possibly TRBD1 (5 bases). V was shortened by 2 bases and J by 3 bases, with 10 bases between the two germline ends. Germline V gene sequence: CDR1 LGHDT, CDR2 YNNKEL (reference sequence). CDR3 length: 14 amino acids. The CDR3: CASSQSGRDTEAFF. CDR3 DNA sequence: TGTGCCAGCAGCCAATCAGGGAGGGACACTGAAGCTTTCTTT.

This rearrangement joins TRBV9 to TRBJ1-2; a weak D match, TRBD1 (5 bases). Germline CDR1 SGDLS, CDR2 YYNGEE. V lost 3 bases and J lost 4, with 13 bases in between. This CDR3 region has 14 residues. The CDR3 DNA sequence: TGTGCCAGCAGCGCCGGGGGAGGGGTCTATGGCTACACCTTC. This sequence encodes CASSAGGGVYGYTF.